This T cell receptor beta chain stems from a study of regulatory and conventional T cells in RAG deficiency. The sorted conventional CD4+ T cells were CD25-low and CD127-high, with genomic DNA sequenced. The eight patients with RAG deficiency had SCID (one), Omenn syndrome (two), or CID/atypical SCID (five). This CDR3 is built from 13 residues. The germline CDR1 and CDR2 sequences are SGHTA and FQGTGA. V gave up 8 bases and J gave up 5 bases; unmatched junction bases: 4. Repertoires were generated with immunoSEQ multiplex PCR, while TCRdb's copy carries only in-frame clones and drops some. Among roughly 400 clones listed, roughly 38% were seen once.

The clonotype originates from a human donor with RAG deficiency presenting as severe combined immunodeficiency. What was sequenced was CD4+ effector T cells sorted from blood. The chain uses TRBV7-3 and TRBJ1-2, with TRBD1 matching 11 bases. Written as DNA, the CDR3 is TGTGCCAGCTCCCGGGACAGGGGGTATGGCTACACCTTC. It encodes CASSRDRGYGYTF.